This TCR beta chain originates from a study of blood T cell repertoires in COVID-19. Study details: In each case, the material was cDNA or gDNA derived from T cells, B-cell-depleted T cells, or PBMCs.

Germline V gene lookup returns CDR1 KGHSH and CDR2 LQKENI. The junction had 3 bases not matched to a gene; V was cut back by 3 bases and J by 3 bases. The CDR3 covers 14 residues. Original methodology: Reference gene primer amplification gave nucleated cell count estimates. Method: immunoSEQ multiplex PCR; TCRdb's copy keeps in-frame clones and lacks some. From that table come the V and J calls and clone size; the DNA was used to work out D and trimming. The sample lists roughly 220,000 clones, around 86% occurring once. This chain joins TRBV18 and TRBJ2-7; 9 bases agree with TRBD1. The sequence came from a man at least 80 years old with acute or convalescent COVID-19. Input material: peripheral blood. The CDR3 is CASSPGQGLYEQYF. CDR3 coding DNA: TGTGCCAGCTCACCGGGACAGGGACTCTACGAGCAGTACTTC.